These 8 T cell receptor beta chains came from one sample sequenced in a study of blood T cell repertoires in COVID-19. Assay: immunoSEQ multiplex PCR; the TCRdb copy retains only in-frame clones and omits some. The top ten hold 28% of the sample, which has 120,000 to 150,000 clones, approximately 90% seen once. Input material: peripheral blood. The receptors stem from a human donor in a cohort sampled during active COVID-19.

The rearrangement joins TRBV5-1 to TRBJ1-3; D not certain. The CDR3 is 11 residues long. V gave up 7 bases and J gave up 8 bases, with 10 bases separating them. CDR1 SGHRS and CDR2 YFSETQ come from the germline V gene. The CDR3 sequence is CASGSGDTIYF. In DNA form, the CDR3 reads TGCGCCAGCGGCTCAGGCGACACCATATATTTT.

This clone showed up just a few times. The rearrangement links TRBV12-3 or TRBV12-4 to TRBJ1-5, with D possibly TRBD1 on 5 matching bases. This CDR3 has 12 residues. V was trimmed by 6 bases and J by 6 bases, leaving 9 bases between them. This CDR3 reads CASSLTGQPQHF. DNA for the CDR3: TGTGCCAGCAGCCTCACAGGTCAGCCCCAGCATTTT.

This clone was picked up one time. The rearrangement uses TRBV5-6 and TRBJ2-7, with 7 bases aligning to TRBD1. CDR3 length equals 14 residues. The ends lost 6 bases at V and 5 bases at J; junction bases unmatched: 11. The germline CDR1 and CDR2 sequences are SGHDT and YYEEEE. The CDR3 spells CASNPGQVMNEQYF. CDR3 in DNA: TGTGCCAGCAACCCTGGACAGGTCATGAACGAGCAGTACTTC.

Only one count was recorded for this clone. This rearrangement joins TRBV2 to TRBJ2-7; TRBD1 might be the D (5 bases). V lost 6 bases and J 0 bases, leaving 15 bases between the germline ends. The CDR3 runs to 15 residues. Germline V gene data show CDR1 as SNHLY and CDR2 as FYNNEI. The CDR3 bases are TGTGCCAGCAGCCCTAGGGGCAGGGCCTCCTACGAGCAGTACTTC. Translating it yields CASSPRGRASYEQYF.

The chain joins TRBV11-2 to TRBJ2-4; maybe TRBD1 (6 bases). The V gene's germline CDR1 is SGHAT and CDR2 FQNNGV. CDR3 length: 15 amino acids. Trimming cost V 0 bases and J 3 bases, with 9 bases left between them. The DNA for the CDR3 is TGTGCCAGCAGCTTAGATCTAGGGGGCAAAAACATTCAGTACTTC. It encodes CASSLDLGGKNIQYF.

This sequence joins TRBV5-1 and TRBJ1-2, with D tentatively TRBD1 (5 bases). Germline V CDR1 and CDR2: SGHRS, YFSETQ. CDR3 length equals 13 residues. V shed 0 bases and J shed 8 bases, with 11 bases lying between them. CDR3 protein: CASSLGRVEGYTF. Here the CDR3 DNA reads TGCGCCAGCAGCTTGGGCAGGGTGGAAGGCTACACCTTC.

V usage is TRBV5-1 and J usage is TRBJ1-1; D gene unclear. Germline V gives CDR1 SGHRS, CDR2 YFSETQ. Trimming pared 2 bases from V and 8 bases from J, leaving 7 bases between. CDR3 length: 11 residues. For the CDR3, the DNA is TGCGCCAGCAGCTTTGGTCAGGAAGCTTTCTTT. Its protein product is CASSFGQEAFF.

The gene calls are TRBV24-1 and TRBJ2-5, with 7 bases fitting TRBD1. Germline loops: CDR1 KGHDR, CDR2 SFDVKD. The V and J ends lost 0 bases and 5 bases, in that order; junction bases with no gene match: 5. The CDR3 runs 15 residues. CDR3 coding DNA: TGTGCCACCAGTGATTTGGAGGGGGCAGGGGAGACCCAGTACTTC. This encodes CATSDLEGAGETQYF.